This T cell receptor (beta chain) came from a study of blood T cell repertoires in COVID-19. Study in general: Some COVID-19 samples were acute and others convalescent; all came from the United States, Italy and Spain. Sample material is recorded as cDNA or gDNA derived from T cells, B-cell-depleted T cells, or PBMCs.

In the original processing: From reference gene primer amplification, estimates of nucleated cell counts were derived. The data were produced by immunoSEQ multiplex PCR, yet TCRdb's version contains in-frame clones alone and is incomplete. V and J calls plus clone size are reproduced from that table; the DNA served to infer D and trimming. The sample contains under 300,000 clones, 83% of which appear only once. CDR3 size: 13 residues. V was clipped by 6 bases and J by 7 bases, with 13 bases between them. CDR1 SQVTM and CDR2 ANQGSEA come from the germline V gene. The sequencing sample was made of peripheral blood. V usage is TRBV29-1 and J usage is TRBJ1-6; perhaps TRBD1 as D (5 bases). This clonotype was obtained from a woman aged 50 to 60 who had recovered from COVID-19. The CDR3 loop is CSVRVMENSPLHF. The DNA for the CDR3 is TGCAGCGTCAGGGTTATGGAAAATTCACCCCTCCACTTT.